The clone carrying this T cell receptor (beta chain) was counted a few times. Its antigen remains unknown. The record originates from a study of T cells after yellow fever vaccination. A universal primer site and UMIs were added as TCR cDNA was made by 5'RACE template switching. TCRdb re-derived calls from the 5' RACE reads in MiXCR, one entry per CDR3 protein. Of more than 250,000 distinct CDR3 sequences in the sample, about 6.6% are singletons; the top ten hold roughly a sixth. Study results and limitations: Compared with primary, the secondary response was weaker and peaked at day 5, not 15. CD4 and CD8 compartments shared a small share of clonotypes, likely from convergent recombination. After the booster, around 95% of CD4 and about 90% of CD8 primary-response clones were re-detected.

This CDR3 is 15 amino acids long. V lost 7 bases and J lost 1, with 16 bases in between. Germline assignment: CDR1 SGHVS and CDR2 FQNEAQ. The starting material was PBMCs, obtained about 41 days after the first yellow fever vaccination. The gene calls are TRBV7-8 and TRBJ2-5; a possible D gene is TRBD2 (6 bases). The receptor's source is a man aged 18-30 years who received the YFV17D yellow fever vaccine. The CDR3 region has the DNA TGTGCCAGCAAGGCTTCGGCGGGGAGCCAAGAGACCCAGTACTTC. The encoded protein is CASKASAGSQETQYF.